There are many counts of the clone carrying this TCR beta chain. The antigen is undetermined. All patients were treatment-naive before thyroid surgery. The data belong to a study of metastatic and nonmetastatic thyroid tumors. As for the study in general: Samples came from malignant and benign thyroid patients, and repertoires were compared across blood and tumor or nodule tissue.

In the source study's methods: Researchers built a distant-metastasis classifier for papillary thyroid cancer that drew on CDR3 differences across clinicopathological groups. Via MiXCR, TCRdb re-called the PCR reads. These V and J calls originate from TCRdb's pipeline instead of the authors' own analysis. The data contain about 92,000 clones, about 16% of them singletons. The CDR3 is 15 amino acids. Looked up from germline, CDR1 is SGDLS and CDR2 is YYNGEE. V shed 4 bases and J 2 bases; nucleotides not matched to a gene: 5. Broader study findings: Across blood and tumor, TCR beta diversity in malignant thyroid tumors was reportedly significantly higher than in benign nodules.

Sequences were obtained from blood. This TCR came from a female donor with papillary thyroid cancer or a benign thyroid nodule (not recorded which). Some clones in this sample may be carry-over from other donors' samples. The chain uses TRBV9 and TRBJ2-3; the match to TRBD2 covers 9 bases. CDR3 protein: CASSPTSGFTDTQYF. The CDR3 DNA is TGTGCCAGCAGCCCGACTAGCGGCTTCACAGATACGCAGTATTTT.